These T cell receptor beta chains were read from a single sample in a study of control samples from healthy donors and cancer patients. TCRdb's table, derived via immunoSEQ multiplex PCR, lists solely in-frame clones and lacks some. The table records approximately 160,000 clones, 94% of them present only once. The sample was blood. The receptors originated from a woman aged 18-29 years in good health. Each CDR3 is given without its conserved first and last residue. Each record gives: D gene, V gene, CDR3 protein. D genes are given only for firm matches.

NA TRBV5-4 ASSGRQGHYYEQY
NA TRBV28 ASSLEGETYGYT
NA TRBV28 ASSSEGGYNEQF
NA TRBV10-2 ATAPGPRGNIQY
NA TRBV28 ASSPGRGRSNEKLF
NA TRBV5-1 ASSSSLRPGTDTQY
NA TRBV7-9 ASGWTGIEAF
TRBD1 TRBV29-1 SVEEQGAGTEAF
NA TRBV4-3 ASSQLGLDTEAF
NA TRBV12-3/TRBV12-4 ASSQAGTEAF
NA TRBV7-9 ASTLMYTEAF
NA TRBV7-2 ASSLGVTRSYEQY
TRBD1 TRBV11-1 ASSLVGQGIYNEQF
NA TRBV28 ASSVGVDGYT
TRBD1 TRBV18 ASSPPGQGINEQY
NA TRBV27 ASSFTGSFNQPQH
NA TRBV10-2 ASSDQAISYNEQF
TRBD1 TRBV6-5 ASRPDRGDYGYT
TRBD2 TRBV6-5 ASSRSGGRDTQY
TRBD1 TRBV11-2 ASSLSLLKGGLHTEAF
NA TRBV7-9 ASSLGRSSGNTIY
TRBD1 TRBV10-3 ATKTGGEKLF
NA TRBV3-1/TRBV3-2 ASSQERSVGGEDGNSPLH
TRBD2 TRBV6-4 ASSDPDTSANSYEQY
NA TRBV10-1 ASSDGARDTEAF
NA TRBV19 ASSPRVGGYT
NA TRBV6-5 ASSFRGNTEAF
NA TRBV19 ASSSFKWVNTEAF
TRBD1 TRBV3-1/TRBV3-2 ASSHFRTGIEQF
TRBD1 TRBV12-3/TRBV12-4 ASRRQGNYGYT
NA TRBV7-2 ASSLAGGSYEQY
TRBD2 TRBV5-1 ASSLARQGLAGLGTDTQY
NA TRBV9 ASSVGPSNVLT
NA TRBV19 ATTEGYQTYGQY
NA TRBV7-2 ASSTTEKAF
NA TRBV6-5 ASGPEQPQH
TRBD2 TRBV6-5 ASIPSGRSGGIQY
NA TRBV5-1 ASSLQGRADTQY
TRBD1 TRBV5-1 ASSPDRGTYGYT
TRBD1 TRBV7-8 ASSFYLRGQGSTEAF
NA TRBV9 ASSVRGDRSYNEQF
NA TRBV4-3 ASSQDGKPNYGYT
TRBD1 TRBV28 ASSILVGQGGLIEQY
NA TRBV7-6 ASSPFQANTEAF
TRBD1 TRBV7-9 ASSSGQGGEQY
NA TRBV9 ASSVEGDTTDTQY
NA TRBV28 ASSSQGNDEKLF
NA TRBV6-6 ASSWTQNTEAF
TRBD1 TRBV4-2 ASSALGQEAYEQY
NA TRBV5-1 ASSLGEETQY
NA TRBV12-3/TRBV12-4 ASSLVPGRAF
TRBD1 TRBV7-2 ASSYPTGMGAKNIQY